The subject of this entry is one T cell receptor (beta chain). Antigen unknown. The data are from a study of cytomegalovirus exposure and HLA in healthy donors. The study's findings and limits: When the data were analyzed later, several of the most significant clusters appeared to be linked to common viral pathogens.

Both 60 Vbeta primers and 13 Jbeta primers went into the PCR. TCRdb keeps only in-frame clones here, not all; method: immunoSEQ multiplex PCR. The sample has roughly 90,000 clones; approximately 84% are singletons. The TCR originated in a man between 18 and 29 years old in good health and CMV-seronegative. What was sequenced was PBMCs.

The DNA of the CDR3 is TGTGCCAGCAGCGTAGGAGAAGGGGAGGGGACCCAGTACTTC. It specifies CASSVGEGEGTQYF. This chain connects TRBV9 to TRBJ2-5, with 7 bases matching TRBD2. Unmatched junction bases numbered 6, after V lost 0 bases and J lost 7 bases. Germline CDR1 reads SGDLS; CDR2 reads YYNGEE. The CDR3 consists of 14 residues.